This T cell receptor (beta chain) is drawn from a study of blood T cells in healthy people across ages. General study points: PBMCs went unsorted, and a conclusive naive versus antigen-experienced comparison was therefore prevented.

Trimming shortened V by 3 bases and J by 7 bases, and 12 bases separated the two germline ends. Looked up from germline, CDR1 is SNHLY and CDR2 is FYNNEI. The CDR3 has 14 residues. Comments on this clonotype: Its antigen is unknown.

A second PCR of roughly 7 to 11 cycles used a sample-barcoded 5' primer and a J-beta primer mix. Tags on each cDNA molecule came from a template-switch adaptor with 12 random nucleotides. MiXCR was run by TCRdb on the 5' RACE reads, yielding one entry per CDR3 protein. The table shows 1.5 million to 2 million distinct CDR3 sequences, with roughly 30% occurring only once. The sample was blood. The clonotype was recovered from a woman aged 25 to 45 in good health. The rearrangement links TRBV2 to TRBJ1-4; D might be TRBD1 (5 bases). CDR3 bases: TGTGCCAGCAGTGATCCGGGGGGAATTGAAAAACTGTTTTTT. The encoded protein is CASSDPGGIEKLFF.